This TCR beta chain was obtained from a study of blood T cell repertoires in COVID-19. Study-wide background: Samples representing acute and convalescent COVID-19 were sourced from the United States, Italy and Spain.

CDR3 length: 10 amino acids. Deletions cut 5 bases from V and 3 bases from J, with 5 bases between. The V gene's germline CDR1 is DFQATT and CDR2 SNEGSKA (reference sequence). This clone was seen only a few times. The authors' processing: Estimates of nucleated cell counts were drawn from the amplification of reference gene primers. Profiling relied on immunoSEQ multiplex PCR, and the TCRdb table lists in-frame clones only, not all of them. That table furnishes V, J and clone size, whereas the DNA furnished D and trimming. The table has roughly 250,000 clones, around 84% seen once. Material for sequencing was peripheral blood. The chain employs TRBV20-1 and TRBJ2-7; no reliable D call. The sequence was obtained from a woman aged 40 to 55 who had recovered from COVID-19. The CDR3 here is CSALVYEQYF. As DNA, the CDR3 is TGCAGTGCTCTAGTCTACGAGCAGTACTTC.